This TCR beta chain was identified in a study of early T cells in non-severe SARS-CoV-2 infection. Looking at the study overall: With bulk RNA from unsorted whole blood as input, sequencing yielded unpaired chains.

Attachment of unique molecular identifiers to individual cDNA molecules was performed. Each CDR3 protein is one row after TCRdb ran MiXCR on the 5' RACE reads. Of under 35,000 distinct CDR3 sequences listed, approximately 2.9% were seen once; the top ten hold 0.6% to 0.75%. This clonotype was detected many times. The source is an adult who was a healthcare worker with PCR-confirmed SARS-CoV-2 infection or an uninfected control (not recorded which). Input material: whole blood.

CDR3 sequence (DNA): TGTGCCACCAGTGATTTGAGGGCATATACGCAGTATTTT. It codes for CATSDLRAYTQYF. This rearrangement joins TRBV24-1 to TRBJ2-3; D unclear. Germline assignment: CDR1 KGHDR and CDR2 SFDVKD. The CDR3 extends over 13 amino acids. Trimming removed 0 bases from V and 7 bases from J, with 7 bases in between.